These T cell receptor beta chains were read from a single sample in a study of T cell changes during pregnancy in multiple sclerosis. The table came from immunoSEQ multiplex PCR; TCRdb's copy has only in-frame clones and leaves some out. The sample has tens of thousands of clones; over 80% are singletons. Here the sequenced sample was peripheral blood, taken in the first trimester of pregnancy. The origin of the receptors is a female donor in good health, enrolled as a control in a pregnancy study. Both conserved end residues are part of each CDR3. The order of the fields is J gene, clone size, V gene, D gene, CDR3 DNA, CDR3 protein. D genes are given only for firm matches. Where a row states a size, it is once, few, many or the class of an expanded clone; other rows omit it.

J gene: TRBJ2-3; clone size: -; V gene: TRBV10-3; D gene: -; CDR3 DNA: TGTGCCATCAGTAGCCCCTACTCCGTCCCTAGCACAGATACGCAGTATTTT; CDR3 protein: CAISSPYSVPSTDTQYF
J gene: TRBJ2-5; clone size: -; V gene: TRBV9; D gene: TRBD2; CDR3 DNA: TGTGCCAGCAACCCTAGCGGGGGATCTCGGGAGACCCAGTACTTC; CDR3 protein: CASNPSGGSRETQYF
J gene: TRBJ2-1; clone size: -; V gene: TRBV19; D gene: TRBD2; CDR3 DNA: TGTGCCAGTAGTATTCGGCGGGAGCTGGACAATGAGCAGTTCTTC; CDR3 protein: CASSIRRELDNEQFF
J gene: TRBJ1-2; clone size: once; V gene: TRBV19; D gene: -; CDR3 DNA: TGTGCCAGTATCGCTCAGGGTGCCTATGGCTACACCTTC; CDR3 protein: CASIAQGAYGYTF
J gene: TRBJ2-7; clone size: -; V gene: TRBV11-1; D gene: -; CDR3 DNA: TGTGCCAGCAGCTTAGGAGTTTGGGGCAGTTTAACCTACGAGCAGTACTTC; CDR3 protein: CASSLGVWGSLTYEQYF
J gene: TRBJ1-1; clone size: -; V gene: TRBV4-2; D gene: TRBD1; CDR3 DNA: TGTGCCAGCAGCCAAGATATGGGACAGGGAGGGACTGAAGCTTTCTTT; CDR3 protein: CASSQDMGQGGTEAFF
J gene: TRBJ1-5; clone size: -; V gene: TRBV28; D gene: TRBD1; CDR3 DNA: TGTGCCAGCAGTTTATCCTGGGACAGGGCTAAGCCCCAGCATTTT; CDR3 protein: CASSLSWDRAKPQHF
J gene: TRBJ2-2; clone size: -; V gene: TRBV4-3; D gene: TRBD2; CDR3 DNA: TGCGCCAGCAGCCAAGATGGCGGGGGAGTCGGGGAGCTGTTTTTT; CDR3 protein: CASSQDGGGVGELFF
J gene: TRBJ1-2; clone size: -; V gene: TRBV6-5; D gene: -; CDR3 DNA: TGTGCCAGCAGCTACCCGTCGGGGGGAGAGAATGGCTACACCTTC; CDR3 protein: CASSYPSGGENGYTF
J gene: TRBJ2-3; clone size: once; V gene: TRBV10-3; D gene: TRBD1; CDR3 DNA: TGTGCCATCAAAGACAGGGCCATCCTCCACGACACAGATACGCAGTATTTT; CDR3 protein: CAIKDRAILHDTDTQYF
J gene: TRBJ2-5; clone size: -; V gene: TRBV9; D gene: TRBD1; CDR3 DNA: TGTGCCAGCAGCGGGACAGGGTGGGGAGGGACCCAGTACTTC; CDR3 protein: CASSGTGWGGTQYF
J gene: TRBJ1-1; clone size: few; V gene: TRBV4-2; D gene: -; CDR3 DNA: TGTGCCAGCAGCCAAGAGTCAGGGCACACTGAAGCTTTCTTT; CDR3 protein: CASSQESGHTEAFF
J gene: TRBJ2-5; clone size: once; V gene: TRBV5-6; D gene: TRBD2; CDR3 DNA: TGTGCCAGCAGCTTGCTAGCGGGGGGGCGGGAGACCCAGTACTTC; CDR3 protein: CASSLLAGGRETQYF
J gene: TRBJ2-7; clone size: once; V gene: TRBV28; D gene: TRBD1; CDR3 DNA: TGTGCCAGCAGTTCTTCCGGGACAGGGGCGCACGAGCAGTACTTC; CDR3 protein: CASSSSGTGAHEQYF
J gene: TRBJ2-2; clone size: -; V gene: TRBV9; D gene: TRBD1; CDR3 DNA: TGTGCCAGCAGCGTCCCGGGACAGGGCGGTTCGAACACCGGGGAGCTGTTTTTT; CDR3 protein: CASSVPGQGGSNTGELFF
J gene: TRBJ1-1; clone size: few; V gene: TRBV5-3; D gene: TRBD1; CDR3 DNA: TGTGCCAGAAGCTTTACAGGGGACTACACTGAAGCTTTCTTT; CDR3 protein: CARSFTGDYTEAFF
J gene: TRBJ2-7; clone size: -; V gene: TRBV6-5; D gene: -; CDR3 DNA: TGTGCCAGCAGTCAGGGGACCTACGAGCAGTACTTC; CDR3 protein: CASSQGTYEQYF
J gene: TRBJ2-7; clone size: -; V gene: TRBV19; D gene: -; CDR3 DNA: TGTGCCAGTAGGAGAAAATCCTACGAGCAGTACTTC; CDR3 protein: CASRRKSYEQYF
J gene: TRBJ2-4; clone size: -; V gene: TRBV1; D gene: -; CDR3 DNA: TGCACCAGCAGCCAAGCCCAGGCCTCGGCCAAAAACATTCAGTACTTC; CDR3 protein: CTSSQAQASAKNIQYF
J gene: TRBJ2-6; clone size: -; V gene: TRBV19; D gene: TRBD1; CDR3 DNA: TGTGCCAGTAGTATGGGACAGGCCTCTGGGGCCAACGTCCTGACTTTC; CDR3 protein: CASSMGQASGANVLTF
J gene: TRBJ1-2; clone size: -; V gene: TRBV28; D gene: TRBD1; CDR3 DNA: TGTGCCAGCAGGATAACAGGGGGCGCCTCTGGCTACACCTTC; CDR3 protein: CASRITGGASGYTF
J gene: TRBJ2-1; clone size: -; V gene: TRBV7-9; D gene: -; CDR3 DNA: TGTGCCAGCAGCACCCTGACGGACTTAACGGACAATGAGCAGTTCTTC; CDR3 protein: CASSTLTDLTDNEQFF
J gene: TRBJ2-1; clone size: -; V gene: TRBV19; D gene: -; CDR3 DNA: TGTGCCAGTACAGACGGGGTGAGCTCCTACAATGAGCAGTTCTTC; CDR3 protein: CASTDGVSSYNEQFF
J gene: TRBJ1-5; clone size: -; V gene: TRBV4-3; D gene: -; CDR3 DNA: TGCGCCAGCAGCCAAGATCGCGGAGATAGCAATCAGCCCCAGCATTTT; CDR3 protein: CASSQDRGDSNQPQHF
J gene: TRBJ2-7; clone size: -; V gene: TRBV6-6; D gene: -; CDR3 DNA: TGTGCCAGCAGTTACTCGAGTGAGGCCTACGAGCAGTACTTC; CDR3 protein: CASSYSSEAYEQYF
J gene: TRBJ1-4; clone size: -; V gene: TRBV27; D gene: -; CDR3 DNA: TGTGCCAGCCGAACTGCCACCTCAACTAATGAAAAACTGTTTTTT; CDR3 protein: CASRTATSTNEKLFF
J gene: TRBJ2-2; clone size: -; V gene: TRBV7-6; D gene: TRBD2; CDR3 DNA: TGTGCCAGCAGCTTACGGGTAGCGGGGGCCAACACCGGGGAGCTGTTTTTT; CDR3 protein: CASSLRVAGANTGELFF
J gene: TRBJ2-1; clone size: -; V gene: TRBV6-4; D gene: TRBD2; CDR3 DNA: TGTGCCAGCAGTGAGGCCGCTGGGACTAGCGGGGGTGAGCAGTTCTTC; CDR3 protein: CASSEAAGTSGGEQFF
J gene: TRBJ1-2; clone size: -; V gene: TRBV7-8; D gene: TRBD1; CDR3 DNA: TGTGCCAGCAGCTTAGCGGGACAGGGGACGGATAACTATGGCTACACCTTC; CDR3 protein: CASSLAGQGTDNYGYTF
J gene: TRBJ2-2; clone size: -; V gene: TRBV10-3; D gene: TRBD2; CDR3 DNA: TGTGCCATCAGTTGGACTAGCGGGAGAGGTAGGCGGAGCACCGGGGAGCTGTTTTTT; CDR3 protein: CAISWTSGRGRRSTGELFF
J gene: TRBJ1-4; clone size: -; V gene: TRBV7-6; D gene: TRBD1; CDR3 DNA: TGTGCCAGCCGGGGGACAGGCCCGCTCCCAACTAATGAAAAACTGTTTTTT; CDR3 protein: CASRGTGPLPTNEKLFF
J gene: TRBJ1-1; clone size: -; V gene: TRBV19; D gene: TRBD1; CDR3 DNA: TGTGCCAGTAGTTTGGACAGGGGGGGAAGAACTGAAGCTTTCTTT; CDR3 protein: CASSLDRGGRTEAFF
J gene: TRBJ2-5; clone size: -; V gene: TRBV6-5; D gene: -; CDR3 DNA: TGTGCCAGCAGTCAGCACGGACAGTCCCAAGAGACCCAGTACTTC; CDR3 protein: CASSQHGQSQETQYF
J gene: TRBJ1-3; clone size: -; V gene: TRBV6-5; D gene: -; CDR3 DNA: TGTGCCAGCAGTTATGGAGCGATCAACTCTGGAAACACCATATATTTT; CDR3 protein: CASSYGAINSGNTIYF
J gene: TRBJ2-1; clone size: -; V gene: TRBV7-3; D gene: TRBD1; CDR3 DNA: TGTGCCAGCAGCCCCGGAGTGAGGGGGCCCTCCTACAATGAGCAGTTCTTC; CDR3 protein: CASSPGVRGPSYNEQFF
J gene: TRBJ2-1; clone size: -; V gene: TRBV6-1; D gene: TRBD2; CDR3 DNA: TGTGCCAGCAGGGAAGAGGGACTAGCGGGACCGACTGCCTACAATGAGCAGTTCTTC; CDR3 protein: CASREEGLAGPTAYNEQFF
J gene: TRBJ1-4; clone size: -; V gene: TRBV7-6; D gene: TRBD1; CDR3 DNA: TGTGCCAGCGCACCTAAGGGACAGCTCAGTTCAACTAATGAAAAACTGTTTTTT; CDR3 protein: CASAPKGQLSSTNEKLFF
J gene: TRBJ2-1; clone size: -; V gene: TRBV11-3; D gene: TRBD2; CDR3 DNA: TGTGCCAGCAGTCACCCGGGACTAGCGGGGTACAATGAGCAGTTCTTC; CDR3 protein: CASSHPGLAGYNEQFF
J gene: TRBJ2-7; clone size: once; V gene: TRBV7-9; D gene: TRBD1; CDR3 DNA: TGTGCCAGCAGCTTGGGGACAGGGGTCTCCTACGAGCAGTACTTC; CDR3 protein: CASSLGTGVSYEQYF
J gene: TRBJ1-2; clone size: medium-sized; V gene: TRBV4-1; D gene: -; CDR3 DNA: TGCGCCAGCAGCCAAGAGACGGCCACGGGGTATGGCTACACCTTC; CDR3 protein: CASSQETATGYGYTF
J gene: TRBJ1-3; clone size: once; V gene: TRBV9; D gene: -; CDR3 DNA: TGTGCCAGCAGCGTAGGTCGTATTGGAAACACCATATATTTT; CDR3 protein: CASSVGRIGNTIYF
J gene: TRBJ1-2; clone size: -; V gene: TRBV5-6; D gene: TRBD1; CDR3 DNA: TGTGCCAGCAGCCACGAGGGACAGGGCTATGGCTACACCTTC; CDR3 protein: CASSHEGQGYGYTF